The entry below gives a single TCR beta chain sequence along with its context. TCRdb's copy holds only in-frame clones and misses some; the assay was immunoSEQ multiplex PCR. Here the sample spans about 380,000 clones, 95% to 97% being singletons. Trimming stripped 2 bases from V and 2 bases from J, with 3 bases between. Germline CDR1 and CDR2: DFQATT and SNEGSKA (reference sequence). The CDR3 is made up of 11 amino acids. This sample was taken from a study of shared clonotypes between healthy human individuals. Overall study: A couple of women and a few men aged 18 to 49 made up the donors.

This receptor was obtained from a young man in good health. Sequencing was carried out using memory CD8+ T cells sorted from blood. Stated subset: CD45RO+ cells pooled with CCR7-negative TemRA cells. V is TRBV20-1 and J is TRBJ2-5; D call uncertain. CDR3 in DNA: TGCAGTGCTAGATTTCAAGAGACCCAGTACTTC. It translates to CSARFQETQYF.